The 32 T cell receptor beta chains below all came from one sample that was sequenced in a study of cytomegalovirus exposure and HLA in healthy donors. The PCR ran on 60 Vbeta and 13 Jbeta primers. The protocol was immunoSEQ multiplex PCR, while the TCRdb copy is restricted to in-frame clones and leaves out a portion. The sample holds 110,000 or so clones, 65% to 80% seen once. Sequencing was performed on PBMCs. Receptors were obtained from a man younger than 35 in good health and CMV-seropositive.

The chain couples TRBV7-2 to TRBJ2-7; 11 positions match TRBD1. Germline V CDR1 and CDR2: SGHTA, FQGNSA. This CDR3 has 16 residues. V shed 5 bases, J shed 3 bases, and the junction held 9 bases outside the gene matches. The CDR3 loop reads CASSLYPGTGGYEQYF. CDR3 nucleotides: TGTGCCAGCAGCCTATATCCCGGGACAGGGGGCTACGAGCAGTACTTC.

V is TRBV5-1 and J is TRBJ1-2; the D gene is possibly TRBD1 (5 bases). The CDR3 spans 13 residues. V lost 9 bases and J 4 bases, leaving 16 bases between the germline ends. The germline V gene encodes CDR1 SGHRS and CDR2 YFSETQ. CDR3 DNA: TGCGCCATCACGGGGGGGAGCCCCTATGGCTACACCTTC. Amino acids: CAITGGSPYGYTF. Looking up the rest from reference TRBV5-1 and TRBJ1-2 gives the full variable domain: KAGVTQTPRYLIKTRGQQVTLSCSPISGHRSVSWYQQTPGQGLQFLFEYFSETQRNKGNFPGRFSGRQFSNSRSEMNVSTLELGDSALYLCAITGGSPYGYTFGSGTRLTVV.

This rearrangement joins TRBV6-5 to TRBJ2-3; maybe TRBD2 (6 bases). Per germline, CDR1 MNHEY and CDR2 SVGAGI. V lost 1 base and J 2 bases, leaving 10 bases between the germline ends. The CDR3 is 15 amino acids. CDR3 in amino acids: CASSYYSGDTDTQYF. In nucleotides, the CDR3 is TGTGCCAGCAGTTACTATTCGGGAGACACAGATACGCAGTATTTT.

This clone was counted a few times. The chain recombines TRBV28 with TRBJ1-1; D not certain. The length of the CDR3 is 17 residues. Trimming removed 3 bases at V and 4 bases at J, with 21 bases between. Germline lookup yields CDR1 MDHEN and CDR2 SYDVKM. CDR3 in amino acids: CASSFLIGKGRGTEAFF. CDR3 coding DNA: TGTGCCAGCAGTTTTTTGATCGGCAAGGGCCGGGGCACTGAAGCTTTCTTT.

DNA of the CDR3: TGTGCCAGCAGCCTAAACTATGGCCAGCTATCGAACACCGGGGAGCTGTTTTTT. Protein product: CASSLNYGQLSNTGELFF. This chain links TRBV9 with TRBJ2-2; D remains unclear. Trimming cost V 4 bases and J 0 bases, with 19 bases left between them. The V gene's germline CDR1 is SGDLS and CDR2 YYNGEE. The CDR3 length is 18 residues.

The chain couples TRBV6-5 to TRBJ1-2; 7 bases agree with TRBD1. Germline CDR1 and CDR2: MNHEY and SVGAGI. Unmatched junction bases numbered 5, after V lost 4 bases and J lost 6 bases. CDR3 length: 13 amino acids. Here the CDR3 reads CASSLTTGNGYTF. The CDR3 DNA reads as TGTGCCAGCAGTTTGACGACAGGGAATGGCTACACCTTC.

V and J are TRBV27 and TRBJ2-3; 7 bases fit TRBD2. Trimming at V came to 5 bases and at J to 4 bases, leaving 21 bases not matched to a gene. The CDR3 is made up of 19 amino acids. Germline V gives CDR1 MNHEY, CDR2 SMNVEV (reference sequence). The CDR3 nucleotides read TGTGCCAGCAGTCCCTCAAGGTTTGGCGGGGGAGAAGGTCCAGATACGCAGTATTTT. Amino acids: CASSPSRFGGGEGPDTQYF.

The chain couples TRBV28 to TRBJ1-2; D may be TRBD1 (5 bases). V lost 5 bases and J 5 bases, leaving 9 bases between the germline ends. In germline, CDR1 is MDHEN, CDR2 SYDVKM. The CDR3 is 12 amino acids. The CDR3: CASSQGVYGYTF. Written as DNA, the CDR3 is TGTGCCAGCAGTCAAGGGGTATATGGCTACACCTTC.

The chain carries TRBV13 and TRBJ1-1, with a possible D match to TRBD1 (6 bases). There are 15 residues in the CDR3. V was clipped by 5 bases and J by 3 bases, with 16 bases between them. Germline CDR1 and CDR2: PRHDT and FYEKMQ (reference sequence). The CDR3 loop is CASSMRGHGDTEAFF. In DNA, the CDR3 is TGTGCCAGCAGCATGCGGGGGCACGGGGACACTGAAGCTTTCTTT. The full variable domain, rest sourced from reference TRBV13 and TRBJ1-1, is AAGVIQSPRHLIKEKRETATLKCYPIPRHDTVYWYQQGPGQDPQFLISFYEKMQSDKGSIPDRFSAQQFSDYHSELNMSSLELGDSALYFCASSMRGHGDTEAFFGQGTRLTVV.

The table lists this clone with a few counts. The chain combines TRBV6-5 with TRBJ1-2, with D perhaps matching TRBD1 (5 bases). Germline V gives CDR1 MNHEY, CDR2 SVGAGI. Trimming took off 7 bases at V and 7 bases at J, with 16 bases between the two ends. CDR3 size: 13 residues. The CDR3 coding sequence is TGTGCCAGCAAGGAGGGGCGCGAATCTGGCTACACCTTC. This codes for CASKEGRESGYTF.

The rearrangement links TRBV18 to TRBJ1-6; the match to TRBD1 covers 7 bases. The length of the CDR3 is 14 residues. Trimming removed 3 bases from V and 7 bases from J; junction bases left unmatched: 3. In germline, CDR1 is KGHSH, CDR2 LQKENI. The CDR3 region has the DNA TGTGCCAGCTCACCGGGACAGTTAAATTCACCCCTCCACTTT. Its protein product is CASSPGQLNSPLHF.

This clone was seen only a few times. The V gene is TRBV23-1, the J gene TRBJ1-2, with 7 nucleotides matching TRBD1. TRBV23-1 is identified as an open reading frame with a role that is uncertain. The V and J ends lost 2 bases and 1 base, in that order; junction bases with no gene match: 7. The CDR3 is 16 amino acids. In DNA, the CDR3 is TGCGCCAGCAGTCAAGAGCAACAGGGGATTAACTATGGCTACACCTTC. Amino acid sequence: CASSQEQQGINYGYTF.

V gene TRBV7-9 combines with J gene TRBJ2-4, with D possibly TRBD1 on 5 matching bases. The CDR3 sequence is 12 residues long. Germline CDR1 is SEHNR and CDR2 is FQNEAQ (reference sequence). The V gene lost 6 bases and the J gene lost 6 bases, with 9 bases spanning the gap. The CDR3 spells CASSRQRNIQYF. The CDR3 DNA reads TGTGCCAGCAGTCGACAGAGAAACATTCAGTACTTC.

This chain uses TRBV10-3 with TRBJ2-5, with 7 nucleotides matching TRBD2. Per the germline V gene, CDR1 is ENHRY and CDR2 is SYGVKD. The CDR3 consists of 15 residues. V lost 2 bases, J lost 2 bases, and 5 bases stayed unmatched. CDR3: CAISEGAGVQETQYF. CDR3 bases: TGTGCCATCAGTGAGGGGGCGGGGGTACAAGAGACCCAGTACTTC.

The genes are TRBV6-5 and TRBJ1-1; 9 positions match TRBD1. CDR1 MNHEY and CDR2 SVGAGI come from the germline V gene. After removal of 7 bases from V and 5 bases from J, the junction contained 8 bases not matched to a gene. The CDR3 is 14 residues long. The CDR3 loop reads CASKRTGDGTEAFF. The DNA for the CDR3 is TGTGCCAGCAAGAGGACAGGGGATGGTACTGAAGCTTTCTTT.

In the case of this clone: One junction end does not reproduce the germline sequence, and a read error may be involved. This chain joins TRBV6-6 and TRBJ2-6; tentatively, D is TRBD1 (6 bases). Germline CDR1 reads MNHNY; CDR2 reads SVGAGI (reference sequence). The CDR3 is made up of 15 amino acids. CDR3 sequence reads: CASSPRGSGANGLTF. The CDR3 coding sequence is TGTGCCAGCAGTCCCAGGGGATCTGGGGCCAACGGCCTGACTTTC.

DNA of the CDR3: TGTGCCACCAGCAGAGATGCCGAACTAGCTCGGAGAGAGACCCAGTACTTC. Translation: CATSRDAELARRETQYF. The chain uses TRBV15 and TRBJ2-5, with D possibly matching TRBD2 (6 bases). In germline, CDR1 is LNHNV, CDR2 YYDKDF (reference sequence). V was shortened by 0 bases and J by 4 bases, with 18 bases between the two germline ends. The CDR3 sequence is 17 residues long.

This clone came up a few times. The rearrangement links TRBV28 to TRBJ2-1; D may be TRBD1 (6 bases). With 5 bases removed from V and 0 bases from J, the gap between germline ends came to 14 bases. From germline, CDR1 is MDHEN and CDR2 SYDVKM. This CDR3 comprises 16 residues. CDR3 in DNA: TGTGCCAGCAGTACAGGGACCGTCTACTCCTACAATGAGCAGTTCTTC. It translates to CASSTGTVYSYNEQFF. Full variable domain (missing parts from reference TRBV28 and TRBJ2-1): DVKVTQSSRYLVKRTGEKVFLECVQDMDHENMFWYRQDPGLGLRLIYFSYDVKMKEKGDIPEGYSVSREKKERFSLILESASTNQTSMYLCASSTGTVYSYNEQFFGPGTRLTVL.

This chain uses TRBV6-1 with TRBJ2-3; the match to TRBD1 covers 8 bases. CDR3 length: 15 residues. Losses at the gene ends were 7 bases for V and 4 bases for J; bases not matched to a gene: 10. Germline CDR1 reads MNHNS; CDR2 reads SASEGT. CDR3: CASTEDREGADTQYF. The DNA for the CDR3 is TGTGCCAGCACCGAGGACAGGGAAGGTGCAGATACGCAGTATTTT.

The chain combines TRBV29-1 with TRBJ2-7; 7 bases map to TRBD1. Germline-derived CDR1 and CDR2 are SQVTM and ANQGSEA. CDR3 length: 11 residues. The ends lost 6 bases at V and 5 bases at J; junction bases unmatched: 4. This chain's CDR3 is CSVTGVNEQYF. The CDR3 bases are TGCAGCGTAACAGGGGTGAACGAGCAGTACTTC.

In this sample, this clone turned up a few times. The V gene is TRBV27, the J gene TRBJ1-1, with 7 bases matching TRBD1. CDR3 length: 11 residues. Trimming removed 10 bases from V and 5 bases from J; junction bases left unmatched: 4. CDR1 and CDR2 (germline): MNHEY, SMNVEV (reference sequence). The CDR3 coding sequence is TGTGCCACCTACAGGGGTACTGAAGCTTTCTTT. This gives the protein CATYRGTEAFF.

This clone was counted a single time. This chain uses TRBV7-9 with TRBJ2-1, with 7 positions matching TRBD2. V lost 1 base, J lost 3 bases, and 3 bases stayed unmatched. Germline lookup yields CDR1 SEHNR and CDR2 FQNEAQ (reference sequence). This CDR3 has 15 amino acids. For the CDR3, the DNA is TGTGCCAGCAGCTTAGTCCTAGCGGACTACAATGAGCAGTTCTTC. It yields the protein CASSLVLADYNEQFF.

The chain links TRBV15 to TRBJ1-2; D is unresolved. The CDR3 runs 15 residues. From germline, CDR1 is LNHNV and CDR2 YYDKDF (reference sequence). V was clipped by 5 bases and J by 9 bases, with 22 bases between them. In nucleotides, the CDR3 is TGTGCCACCAGCTTCCATGGACGGGGTGAAGAAAGCTACACCTTC. Translation: CATSFHGRGEESYTF. Drawing the rest from reference TRBV15 and TRBJ1-2, the complete variable domain is DAMVIQNPRYQVTQFGKPVTLSCSQTLNHNVMYWYQQKSSQAPKLLFHYYDKDFNNEADTPDNFQSRRPNTSFCFLDIRSPGLGDTAMYLCATSFHGRGEESYTFGSGTRLTVV.

The rearrangement joins TRBV4-1 to TRBJ2-1; TRBD1 matches 11 bases. CDR3 size: 15 residues. With V trimmed by 4 bases and J by 4 bases, 3 bases remained unmatched. Per the germline V gene, CDR1 is MGHRA and CDR2 is YSYEKL. The CDR3 loop reads CASSPDRGLYNEQFF. For the CDR3, the DNA is TGCGCCAGCAGCCCGGACAGGGGGCTGTACAATGAGCAGTTCTTC.

In nucleotides, the CDR3 is TGTGCCAGCAGCTTATTGGAGCGGGTTGCGAACACCGGGGAGCTGTTTTTT. Its translation: CASSLLERVANTGELFF. The V call is TRBV7-9, the J call TRBJ2-2; D is possibly TRBD2 (6 bases). Trimming took off 2 bases at V and 0 bases at J, with 13 bases between the two ends. The germline V gene has CDR1 SEHNR and CDR2 FQNEAQ (reference sequence). CDR3 size: 17 residues.

In DNA, the CDR3 is TGTGCCAGCAGCTTGGACCCGGGACATAATAATTCACCCCTCCACTTT. This translates into CASSLDPGHNNSPLHF. The gene calls are TRBV5-4 and TRBJ1-6; TRBD1 is a possible D gene (6 bases). Germline V gene lookup returns CDR1 SGHNT and CDR2 YYREEE (reference sequence). This CDR3 has 16 residues. Trimming removed 0 bases from V and 5 bases from J, with 12 bases in between. Supplemented by reference TRBV5-4 and TRBJ1-6, the full variable domain reads ETGVTQSPTHLIKTRGQQVTLRCSSQSGHNTVSWYQQALGQGPQFIFQYYREEENGRGNFPPRFSGLQFPNYSSELNVNALELDDSALYLCASSLDPGHNNSPLHFGNGTRLTVT.

The V gene is TRBV6-5, the J gene TRBJ2-3; tentative D call: TRBD2 (6 bases). Trimming left V 8 bases short and J 0 bases short, with 12 bases between. This CDR3 comprises 14 residues. Per germline, CDR1 MNHEY and CDR2 SVGAGI. The CDR3 nucleotides are TGTGCCAGCCGGGCGGGACTGAGCACAGATACGCAGTATTTT. It is translated as CASRAGLSTDTQYF.

The J gene is TRBJ2-3, the V gene TRBV5-1; D is possibly TRBD1 (5 bases). Looked up from germline, CDR1 is SGHRS and CDR2 is YFSETQ. The CDR3 length is 16 residues. V was cut by 0 bases and J by 2 bases, with 13 bases left in between. CDR3 nucleotide sequence: TGCGCCAGCAGCTTGGCCCTAACAGGACACACAGATACGCAGTATTTT. Translating it yields CASSLALTGHTDTQYF. Filled out from reference TRBV5-1 and TRBJ2-3, the complete variable domain reads KAGVTQTPRYLIKTRGQQVTLSCSPISGHRSVSWYQQTPGQGLQFLFEYFSETQRNKGNFPGRFSGRQFSNSRSEMNVSTLELGDSALYLCASSLALTGHTDTQYFGPGTRLTVL.

This chain joins TRBV25-1 and TRBJ2-2, with TRBD1 matching 9 bases. Germline V gene lookup returns CDR1 MGHDK and CDR2 SYGVNS. This CDR3 region has 15 residues. J was trimmed by 2 bases and V by 4 bases; bases with no gene match: 2. The CDR3 here is CASSGGQGNTGELFF. The CDR3 DNA is TGTGCCAGCAGTGGGGGACAGGGAAACACCGGGGAGCTGTTTTTT.

The sample holds a few counts of this clone. The V and J genes are TRBV4-1 and TRBJ2-7, with TRBD1 as a possible D gene (6 bases). Trimming pared 5 bases from V and 3 bases from J, leaving 11 bases between. Germline V gene lookup returns CDR1 MGHRA and CDR2 YSYEKL. This CDR3 comprises 13 residues. CDR3 region: CASSVRTDYEQYF. The CDR3 bases are TGCGCCAGCAGCGTTCGGACAGACTACGAGCAGTACTTC.

CDR3 sequence reads: CASSAHSYRGGDEQFF. The CDR3 coding sequence is TGCGCCAGCAGCGCCCACTCTTATAGGGGTGGCGATGAGCAGTTCTTC. The V and J genes are TRBV5-1 and TRBJ2-1; tentative D call: TRBD1 (5 bases). This CDR3 is built from 16 residues. The ends were cut back, 4 bases at V and 8 bases at J, with 22 bases in the middle. Per the germline V gene, CDR1 is SGHRS and CDR2 is YFSETQ.

In this sample, this clone turned up a few times. This chain links TRBV7-9 with TRBJ2-3, with 7 bases aligning to TRBD2. Per germline, CDR1 SEHNR and CDR2 FQNEAQ (reference sequence). V lost 5 bases, J lost 4 bases, and 9 bases stayed unmatched. The CDR3 extends over 15 amino acids. The DNA of the CDR3 is TGTGCCAGCAGCACCGGGACTAACTTACCAGATACGCAGTATTTT. The encoded protein is CASSTGTNLPDTQYF.